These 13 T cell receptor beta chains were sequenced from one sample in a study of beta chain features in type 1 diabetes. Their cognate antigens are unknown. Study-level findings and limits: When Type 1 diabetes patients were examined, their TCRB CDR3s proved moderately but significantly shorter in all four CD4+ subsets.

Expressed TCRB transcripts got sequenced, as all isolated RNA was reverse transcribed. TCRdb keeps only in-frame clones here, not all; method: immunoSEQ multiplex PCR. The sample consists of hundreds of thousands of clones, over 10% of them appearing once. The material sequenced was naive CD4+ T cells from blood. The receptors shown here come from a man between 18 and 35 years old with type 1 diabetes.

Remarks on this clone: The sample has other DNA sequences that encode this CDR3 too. The DNA for the CDR3 is TGTGCCTGGACGGGAACTAATGAAAAACTGTTTTTT. This sequence encodes CAWTGTNEKLFF. The chain has TRBV30 and TRBJ1-4; no clear D. The V end lost 4 bases, the J end lost 1 base, and 4 bases lay between the germline ends. This CDR3 spans 12 amino acids. The germline gives CDR1 GTSNPN, CDR2 SVGIG (reference sequence).

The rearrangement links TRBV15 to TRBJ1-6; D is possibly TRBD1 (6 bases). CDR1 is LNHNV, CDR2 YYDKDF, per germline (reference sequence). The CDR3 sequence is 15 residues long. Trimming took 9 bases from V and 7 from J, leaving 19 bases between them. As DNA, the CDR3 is TGTGCCACAAGACCGGGACACCAGGCGAATTCACCCCTCCACTTT. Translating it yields CATRPGHQANSPLHF.

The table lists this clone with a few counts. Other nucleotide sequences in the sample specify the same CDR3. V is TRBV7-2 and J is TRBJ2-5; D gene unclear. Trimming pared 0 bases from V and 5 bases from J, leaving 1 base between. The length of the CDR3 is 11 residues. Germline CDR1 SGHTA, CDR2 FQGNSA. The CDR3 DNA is TGTGCCAGCAGCTTAGCGGAGACCCAGTACTTC. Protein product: CASSLAETQYF. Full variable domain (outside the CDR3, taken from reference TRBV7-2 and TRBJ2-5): GAGVSQSPSNKVTEKGKDVELRCDPISGHTALYWYRQSLGQGLEFLIYFQGNSAPDKSGLPSDRFSAERTGGSVSTLTIQRTQQEDSAVYLCASSLAETQYFGPGTRLLVL.

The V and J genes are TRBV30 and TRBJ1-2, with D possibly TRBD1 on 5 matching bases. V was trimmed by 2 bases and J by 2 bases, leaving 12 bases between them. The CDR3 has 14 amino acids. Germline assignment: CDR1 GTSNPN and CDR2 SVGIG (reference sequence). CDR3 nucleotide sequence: TGTGCCTGGAGTCAGGGAGCCCTAAACTATGGCTACACCTTC. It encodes CAWSQGALNYGYTF.

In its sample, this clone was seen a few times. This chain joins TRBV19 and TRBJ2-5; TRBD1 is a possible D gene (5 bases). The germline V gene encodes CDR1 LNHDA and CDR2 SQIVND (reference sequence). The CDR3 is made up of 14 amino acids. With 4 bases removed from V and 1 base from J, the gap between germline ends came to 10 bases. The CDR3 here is CASSTTDSQETQYF. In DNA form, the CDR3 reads TGTGCCAGTAGTACGACAGATAGCCAAGAGACCCAGTACTTC.

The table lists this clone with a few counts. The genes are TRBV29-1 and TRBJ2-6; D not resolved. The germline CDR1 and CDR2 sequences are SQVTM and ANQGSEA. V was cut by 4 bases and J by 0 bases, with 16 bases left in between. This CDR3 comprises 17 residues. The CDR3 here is CSVVAQVPISGANVLTF. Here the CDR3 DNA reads TGCAGCGTTGTGGCGCAGGTGCCGATCTCTGGGGCCAACGTCCTGACTTTC.

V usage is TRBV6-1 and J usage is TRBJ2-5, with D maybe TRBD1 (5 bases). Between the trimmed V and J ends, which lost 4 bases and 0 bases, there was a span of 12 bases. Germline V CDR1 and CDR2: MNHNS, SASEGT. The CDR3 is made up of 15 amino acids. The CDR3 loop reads CASSVFRQNQETQYF. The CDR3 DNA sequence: TGTGCCAGCAGTGTATTTCGACAGAACCAAGAGACCCAGTACTTC.

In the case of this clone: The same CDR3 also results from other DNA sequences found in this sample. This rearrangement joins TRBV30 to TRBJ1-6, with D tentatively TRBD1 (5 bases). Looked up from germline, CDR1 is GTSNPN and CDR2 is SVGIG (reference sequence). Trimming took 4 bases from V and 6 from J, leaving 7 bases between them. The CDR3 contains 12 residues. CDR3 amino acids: CAWKGVNSPLHF. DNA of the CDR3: TGTGCCTGGAAAGGGGTTAATTCACCCCTCCACTTT.

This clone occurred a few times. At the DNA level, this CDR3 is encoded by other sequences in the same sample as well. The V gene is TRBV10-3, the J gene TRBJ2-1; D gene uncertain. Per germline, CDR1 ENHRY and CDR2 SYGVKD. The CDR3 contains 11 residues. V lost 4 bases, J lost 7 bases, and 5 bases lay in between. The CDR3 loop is CAISAGNEQFF. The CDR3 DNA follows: TGTGCCATCAGTGCCGGGAATGAGCAGTTCTTC.

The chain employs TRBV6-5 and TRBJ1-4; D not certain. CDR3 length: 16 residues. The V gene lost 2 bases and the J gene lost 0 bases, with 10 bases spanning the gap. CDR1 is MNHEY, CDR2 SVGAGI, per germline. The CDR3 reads CASSYETEATNEKLFF. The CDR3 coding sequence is TGTGCCAGCAGTTACGAGACCGAGGCAACTAATGAAAAACTGTTTTTT.

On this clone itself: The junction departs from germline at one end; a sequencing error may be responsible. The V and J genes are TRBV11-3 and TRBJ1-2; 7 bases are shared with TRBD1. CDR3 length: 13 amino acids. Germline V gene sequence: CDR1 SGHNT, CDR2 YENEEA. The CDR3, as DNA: TGTGCCAGCAGTTTAGACAGGGAATATGGCTACACCTTC. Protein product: CASSLDREYGYTF. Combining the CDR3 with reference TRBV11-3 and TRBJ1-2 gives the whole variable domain EAGVVQSPRYKIIEKKQPVAFWCNPISGHNTLYWYLQNLGQGPELLIRYENEEAVDDSQLPKDRFSAERLKGVDSTLKIQPAELGDSAVYLCASSLDREYGYTFGSGTRLTVV.

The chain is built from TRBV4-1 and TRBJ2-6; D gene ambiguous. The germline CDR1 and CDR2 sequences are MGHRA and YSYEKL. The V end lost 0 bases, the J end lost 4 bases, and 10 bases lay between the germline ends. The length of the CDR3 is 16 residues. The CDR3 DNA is TGCGCCAGCAGCCAAGACACAGACACAGGGGCCAACGTCCTGACTTTC. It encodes CASSQDTDTGANVLTF.

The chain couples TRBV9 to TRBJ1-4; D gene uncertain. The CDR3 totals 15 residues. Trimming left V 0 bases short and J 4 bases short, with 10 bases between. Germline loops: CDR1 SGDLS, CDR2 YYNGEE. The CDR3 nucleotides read TGTGCCAGCAGCGTAGCGGGCCAGCTTAATGAAAAACTGTTTTTT. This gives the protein CASSVAGQLNEKLFF.